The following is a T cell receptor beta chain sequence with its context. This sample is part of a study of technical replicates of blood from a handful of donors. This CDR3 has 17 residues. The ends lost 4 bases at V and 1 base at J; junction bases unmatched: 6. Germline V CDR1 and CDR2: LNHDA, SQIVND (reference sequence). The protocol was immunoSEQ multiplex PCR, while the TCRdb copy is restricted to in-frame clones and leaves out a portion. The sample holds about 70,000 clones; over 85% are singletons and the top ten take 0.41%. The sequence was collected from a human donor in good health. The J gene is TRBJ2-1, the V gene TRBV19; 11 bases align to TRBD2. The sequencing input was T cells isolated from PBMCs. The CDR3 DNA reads TGTGCCAGTAGTACACTAGCGGGAGTAGGATCCTACAATGAGCAGTTCTTC. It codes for CASSTLAGVGSYNEQFF.